This T cell receptor (beta chain) was retrieved from a study of T cell changes during pregnancy in multiple sclerosis. Repertoires were generated with immunoSEQ multiplex PCR, while TCRdb's copy carries only in-frame clones and drops some. This sample has 35,000 to 45,000 clones, with around 90% found just once. V shed 1 base and J shed 4 bases, with 4 bases lying between them. CDR3 length equals 12 residues. Germline V gene data show CDR1 as GTSNPN and CDR2 as SVGIG (reference sequence). This specimen was CD4+ T cells from peripheral blood mononuclear cells, taken before pregnancy. This chain uses TRBV30 with TRBJ2-2; D unclear. The receptor comes from a female donor with multiple sclerosis, enrolled in a pregnancy study. CDR3 nucleotides: TGTGCCTGGAGTGAGAGCACCGGGGAGCTGTTTTTT. Its translation is CAWSESTGELFF.